This T cell receptor beta chain was identified during a study of Ad26.COV2.S vaccination and SARS-CoV-2 variants. About this clone itself: The antigen is not known.

Treatment defined: 15 to 20 received Ad26.COV2.S at low or high dose, single or two shots; a few received placebo; per-sample allocation not given. Collection of samples fell on day 63 after the first vaccine or placebo injection. Findings of the study overall: Assessments of TCR breadth and depth may have underestimated the total T cell responses. Vaccine and placebo recipients had similar non-spike TCR breadth.

This CDR3 has 13 residues. Germline values: CDR1 SEHNR, CDR2 FQNEAQ (reference sequence). Trimming left V 8 bases short and J 3 bases short, with 11 bases between. The assay was immunoSEQ multiplex PCR, and TCRdb's table has in-frame clones only and misses some. The repertoire holds around 300,000 clones, 88% seen once, with approximately 5.9% in the top ten. This chain links TRBV7-9 with TRBJ1-5, with D perhaps matching TRBD1 (5 bases). The receptor comes from a person between 18 and 65 years old who received the Ad26.COV2.S COVID-19 vaccine or a placebo. The material was peripheral blood, obtained in a trial of Ad26.COV2.S vaccine versus placebo. CDR3 protein: CASQRGTNQPQHF. In DNA, the CDR3 is TGTGCCAGCCAGCGGGGGACCAATCAGCCCCAGCATTTT.